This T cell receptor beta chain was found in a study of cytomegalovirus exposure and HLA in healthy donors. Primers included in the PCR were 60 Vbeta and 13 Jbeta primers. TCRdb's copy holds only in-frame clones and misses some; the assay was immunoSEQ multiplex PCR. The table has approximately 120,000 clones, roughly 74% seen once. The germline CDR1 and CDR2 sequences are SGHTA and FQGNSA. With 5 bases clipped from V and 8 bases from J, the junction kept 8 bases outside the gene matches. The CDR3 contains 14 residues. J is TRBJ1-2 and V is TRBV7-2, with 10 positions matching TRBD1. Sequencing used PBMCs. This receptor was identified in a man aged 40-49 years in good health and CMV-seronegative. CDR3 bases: TGTGCCAGCAGCCGACGAGGGACAGGGGTCGGCTACACCTTC. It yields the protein CASSRRGTGVGYTF.